The source of this T cell receptor beta chain is a study of blood T cell repertoires in COVID-19 (dated by TCRdb to about 2020). For context, the study as a whole: Samples from collaborators originated in the United States, Italy and Spain and spanned both the acute and convalescent phases of COVID-19. The repertoires were released in a freely available public database meant as a resource for research on the immune response to SARS-CoV-2. Samples were obtained from the ongoing ImmuneRACE study (first 160 participants) and from approximately 1,200 subjects provided by 6 global collaborators. The sample metadata nearly always contained a de-identified subject ID, COVID-19 status, age in years and sex. The dataset comprised deeply sampled blood TCRbeta repertoires from subjects exposed to, actively infected with, or recovered from COVID-19. Where HLA class I and class II types were available, the types were taken from metadata supplied by the sample provider, not from assay-based typing. The material from the prospective study consisted of cDNA or gDNA derived from T cells, B-cell-depleted T cells, or PBMCs. The research as a whole found: How much clinical and demographic metadata was included differed by source and by participant, and the metadata was provided uncurated.

The collaborating institutions used their own protocols to collect whole blood in K2EDTA tubes. Collaborator samples were shipped for TCRbeta analysis as frozen whole blood, isolated PBMCs, or DNA extracted from either sample type. Compared with germline, V lacks 8 bases and J lacks 6 bases; bases without a gene match: 8. From the germline V gene (reference sequence), CDR1 is WNHNN and CDR2 is SYGVQD. The CDR3 has 13 amino acids, counting the end cysteine and phenylalanine. Solely the CDR3 DNA is kept, with 39 bases framed from the first base. The immunoSEQ Assay, a bias-controlled multiplex PCR, was used to amplify TCRbeta CDR3 regions from genomic DNA. The authors' pipeline ran thus. Within the assay, amplification of reference gene primers was used to estimate how many nucleated cells each sample contained. Sequence reads were collapsed and filtered to measure the absolute abundance of every unique TCRbeta CDR3 rearrangement. Productive Simpson clonality was computed per sample as the square root of Simpson's diversity index over productive rearrangements. The table was pulled from immuneACCESS by TCRdb, which kept in-frame rearrangements only. Such tables lose some clones; where checked, under half of the loss comes from unresolved V genes, and the rest has no known cause. That table gives V, J and clone size, and the DNA gave D and trimming. The sample includes 200,000 to 250,000 clones, with 92% observed a single time. In total, the top ten clones hold roughly 1.2% of the sample.

As for this clone: The antigen this receptor binds is unknown. Base qualities were left out, and no much larger clone turns up one base away.

The sequence links TRBV10-1 to TRBJ1-1; TRBD1 lines up with 8 middle nucleotides. The clonotype comes from a man younger than 40 with acute or convalescent COVID-19. The sequencing input was peripheral blood. The base sequence is TGCGCCAGCGACACACTGGACAGGGCTGAAGCTTTCTTT. Its protein product is CASDTLDRAEAFF.